The 21 T cell receptor beta chains below all came from one sample that was sequenced in a study of T cells in Graves' hyperthyroidism and ophthalmopathy. Using RNA transcripts as the source, TCR beta CDR3 regions were amplified. A first-round RT-PCR of the TCR CDR3 used the HTBI primer set. TCRdb itself ran the multiplex PCR reads through MiXCR, one entry per CDR3 protein. The data show around 400,000 distinct CDR3 sequences, more than 20% seen once. The sequencing sample was made of blood. These receptors were taken from a man between 45 and 60 years old with Graves' hyperthyroidism.

This clonotype was seen a handful of times. V is TRBV27 and J is TRBJ1-5; D call uncertain. This CDR3 has 13 residues. Germline CDR1 is MNHEY and CDR2 is SMNVEV (reference sequence). Trimming cost V 3 bases and J 7 bases, with 10 bases left between them. CDR3 sequence (DNA): TGTGCCAGCAGTTTTGAGAGTATGCAGCCCCAGCATTTT. It translates to CASSFESMQPQHF.

The V call is TRBV7-9, the J call TRBJ2-2; 7 bases agree with TRBD1. CDR1 and CDR2 from the germline V gene are SEHNR and FQNEAQ (reference sequence). V gave up 5 bases and J gave up 1 base; unmatched junction bases: 7. The CDR3 is 16 amino acids. The CDR3 is CASSARGSKNTGELFF. CDR3 sequence (DNA): TGTGCCAGCAGCGCCAGGGGGTCCAAGAACACCGGGGAGCTGTTTTTT.

The genes are TRBV2 and TRBJ2-1; TRBD2 aligns across 11 bases. With V trimmed by 3 bases and J by 7 bases, 5 bases remained unmatched. Germline CDR1 and CDR2: SNHLY and FYNNEI. The CDR3 extends over 15 amino acids. CDR3 sequence reads: CASSDDSGRANEQFF. As DNA, the CDR3 is TGTGCCAGCAGTGATGATAGCGGGAGGGCGAATGAGCAGTTCTTC.

The sample holds many counts of this clonotype. The chain links TRBV6-1 to TRBJ2-3; tentatively, D is TRBD1 or TRBD2 (5 bases each). The CDR3 has 14 amino acids. V was shortened by 5 bases and J by 2 bases, with 11 bases between the two germline ends. Germline V lookup: CDR1 MNHNS, CDR2 SASEGT. CDR3 sequence: CASSTGTLTDTQYF. CDR3 nucleotide sequence: TGTGCCAGCAGTACCGGGACCCTCACAGATACGCAGTATTTT.

Turning to this clonotype: A clone one base away is much larger, so this may be a read error. The chain employs TRBV28 and TRBJ2-7; TRBD1 matches at 8 bases. Trimming took 6 bases from V and 6 from J; bases not matched to a gene: 7. The CDR3 sequence is 13 residues long. Germline-derived CDR1 and CDR2 are MDHEN and SYDVKM. DNA of the CDR3: TGTGCCAGCAGCGTGGACAGGGCCTGCGAGCAGTACTTC. Protein product: CASSVDRACEQYF. The variable domain in full, completed from reference TRBV28 and TRBJ2-7, reads DVKVTQSSRYLVKRTGEKVFLECVQDMDHENMFWYRQDPGLGLRLIYFSYDVKMKEKGDIPEGYSVSREKKERFSLILESASTNQTSMYLCASSVDRACEQYFGPGTRLTVT.

This clonotype has a count of ten or more. The V and J genes are TRBV18 and TRBJ2-7, with 9 bases identical to TRBD1. The germline V gene encodes CDR1 KGHSH and CDR2 LQKENI. Losses at the gene ends were 1 base for V and 2 bases for J; bases not matched to a gene: 3. The CDR3 totals 15 residues. In nucleotides, the CDR3 is TGTGCCAGCTCACCACTCCGGGACAGGGCCTACGAGCAGTACTTC. Protein product: CASSPLRDRAYEQYF.

The table lists this clonotype with many counts. The V call is TRBV7-9, the J call TRBJ2-7; 7 nucleotides agree with TRBD2. The V gene's germline CDR1 is SEHNR and CDR2 FQNEAQ (reference sequence). This CDR3 has 15 residues. Losses at the gene ends were 1 base for V and 0 bases for J; bases not matched to a gene: 3. CDR3 bases: TGTGCCAGCAGCTTAGACGGCGGGAGCTCCTACGAGCAGTACTTC. It encodes CASSLDGGSSYEQYF.

The rearrangement joins TRBV10-3 to TRBJ2-5, with 7 bases lining up with TRBD1. The germline CDR1 and CDR2 sequences are ENHRY and SYGVKD. Trimming cost V 2 bases and J 3 bases; bases outside gene matches: 6. This CDR3 has 15 amino acids. In nucleotides, the CDR3 is TGTGCCATCAGTGAGCCAACACAGGGGAAAGAGACCCAGTACTTC. Amino acid sequence: CAISEPTQGKETQYF.

This clonotype was counted a few times. CDR3 coding DNA: TGCAGTGCTGCGGCGGGGACCTACGAGCAGTACTTC. It yields the protein CSAAAGTYEQYF. The chain combines TRBV20-1 with TRBJ2-7; a weak D match, TRBD2 (6 bases). CDR3 length equals 12 residues. Germline V lookup: CDR1 DFQATT, CDR2 SNEGSKA (reference sequence). Trimming took off 5 bases at V and 2 bases at J, with 10 bases between the two ends.

The rearrangement uses TRBV20-1 and TRBJ2-3; a weak D match, TRBD2 (6 bases). V lost 5 bases to trimming and J lost 6 bases, with 21 bases between them. CDR3 size: 15 residues. Germline CDR1 and CDR2: DFQATT and SNEGSKA (reference sequence). For the CDR3, the DNA is TGCAGTGCTCATCAGCTAGGCGGGGCCCCGGATACGCAGTATTTT. Its protein product is CSAHQLGGAPDTQYF.

CDR3 in amino acids: CASSHRGYTGELFF. The DNA for the CDR3 is TGTGCCAGCTCCCACAGGGGTTACACCGGGGAGCTGTTTTTT. This sequence joins TRBV27 and TRBJ2-2, with 7 bases fitting TRBD1. Germline CDR1 is MNHEY and CDR2 is SMNVEV (reference sequence). The CDR3 length is 14 residues. The J segment lost 3 bases and the V segment lost 8 bases, leaving 6 bases of the junction unmatched.

This clonotype was recorded a few times. This chain links TRBV6-1 with TRBJ2-5; 14 bases match TRBD2. The V segment lost 7 bases and the J segment 3 bases; nucleotides outside the gene matches: 10. This CDR3 contains 17 residues. Germline V gives CDR1 MNHNS, CDR2 SASEGT. CDR3 in DNA: TGTGCCAGCACCCGATTTAGACTAGCGGGAGGGAAAGAGACCCAGTACTTC. This gives the protein CASTRFRLAGGKETQYF.

This clonotype has a count of ten or more. The J gene is TRBJ1-1, the V gene TRBV12-3 or TRBV12-4; TRBD1 agrees at 7 bases. The CDR3 is 15 amino acids. The V and J ends lost 1 base and 1 base, in that order; junction bases with no gene match: 3. The CDR3 DNA reads as TGTGCCAGCAGTTTAGGACAGGGAGCGAACACTGAAGCTTTCTTT. This translates into CASSLGQGANTEAFF.

This clonotype was seen ten or more times. V gene TRBV6-1 combines with J gene TRBJ2-3, with 11 bases that match TRBD2. Trimming at V came to 5 bases and at J to 1 base, leaving 5 bases not matched to a gene. CDR1 is MNHNS and CDR2 is SASEGT in the germline V gene. The CDR3 runs to 16 residues. The CDR3 bases are TGTGCCAGCAGTATTGGACTAGCGGGTCGCACAGATACGCAGTATTTT. This encodes CASSIGLAGRTDTQYF.

The chain recombines TRBV6-5 with TRBJ1-2, with 11 bases aligning to TRBD1. Germline V gene lookup returns CDR1 MNHEY and CDR2 SVGAGI. Germline trimming cut 3 bases from V and 4 bases from J; bases unmatched to any gene: 4. The length of the CDR3 is 15 residues. CDR3: CASSYSGTGGYGYTF. CDR3 nucleotides: TGTGCCAGCAGTTATTCCGGGACAGGGGGCTATGGCTACACCTTC.

The chain carries TRBV4-2 and TRBJ1-5; D not certain. The V gene's germline CDR1 is LGHNA and CDR2 YNFKEQ. This CDR3 has 15 amino acids. Trimming removed 3 bases at V and 0 bases at J, with 9 bases between. DNA of the CDR3: TGTGCCAGCAGCCAGGACGGAGATAGCAATCAGCCCCAGCATTTT. Protein: CASSQDGDSNQPQHF.

This rearrangement joins TRBV12-3 or TRBV12-4 to TRBJ1-1; no reliable D call. Trimming left V 3 bases short and J 5 bases short, with 13 bases between. The CDR3 totals 14 residues. The CDR3 sequence: CASSLGWPGTEAFF. The CDR3 DNA sequence: TGTGCCAGCAGTTTGGGGTGGCCGGGAACTGAAGCTTTCTTT.

This chain links TRBV4-1 with TRBJ2-2; a possible D gene is TRBD2 (5 bases). CDR3 length: 15 amino acids. The V gene lost 4 bases and the J gene lost 1 base, with 10 bases spanning the gap. Germline loops: CDR1 MGHRA, CDR2 YSYEKL. CDR3 loop: CASSRGERNTGELFF. In DNA form, the CDR3 reads TGCGCCAGCAGCCGTGGGGAGCGGAACACCGGGGAGCTGTTTTTT.

Only a few counts were recorded for this clonotype. V gene TRBV7-2 combines with J gene TRBJ2-1, with 9 bases lining up with TRBD2. Looked up from germline, CDR1 is SGHTA and CDR2 is FQGNSA. This CDR3 region has 14 residues. With 0 bases clipped from V and 7 bases from J, the junction kept 1 base outside the gene matches. DNA for the CDR3: TGTGCCAGCAGCTTAGCGGCGGGGGGGAATGAGCAGTTCTTC. This codes for CASSLAAGGNEQFF.

This clonotype was detected once. The CDR3 sequence: CASSLVGGTSEFYEQYF. The CDR3 nucleotides are TGTGCCAGCAGCTTAGTGGGGGGGACTAGCGAATTCTACGAGCAGTACTTC. The chain employs TRBV11-2 and TRBJ2-7; the match to TRBD2 covers 10 bases. Per germline, CDR1 SGHAT and CDR2 FQNNGV. This CDR3 spans 17 amino acids. The J segment lost 3 bases and the V segment lost 1 base, leaving 9 bases of the junction unmatched.

This clonotype was found a few times. The chain is built from TRBV20-1 and TRBJ2-5; 7 nucleotides line up with TRBD2. V lost 2 bases to trimming and J lost 2 bases; unmatched junction nucleotides: 8. The CDR3 is made up of 15 amino acids. Germline CDR1 and CDR2: DFQATT and SNEGSKA (reference sequence). The CDR3 here is CSARLPGGDQETQYF. Written as DNA, the CDR3 is TGCAGTGCTAGACTCCCGGGAGGTGATCAAGAGACCCAGTACTTC.